Listed below are T cell receptor beta chains from one sample, sequenced in a study of T cell responses to AZD1222 COVID-19 vaccine. TCRdb keeps only in-frame clones here, not all; method: immunoSEQ multiplex PCR. The table shows some 140,000 clones, with 70% to 90% occurring only once. The material was peripheral blood, obtained on day 0 of AZD1222 vaccination. The receptors come from an adult in good health. Both conserved end residues are part of each CDR3. Each record gives: V gene, clone size, D gene, J gene, CDR3 length, CDR3 DNA, CDR3 protein. D genes are given only for firm matches. A row's size may be missing; if present it is once, few, many or a size class.

TRBV27,NA,TRBD2,TRBJ2-1,13,TGTGCCAGTTCGAGCGCTAGCGGGAGGGAGCAGTTCTTC,CASSSASGREQFF
TRBV18,NA,TRBD1,TRBJ1-4,16,TGTGCCAGCTCACCACAGGGGGCAGGTTCTAATGAAAAACTGTTTTTT,CASSPQGAGSNEKLFF
TRBV12-3/TRBV12-4,NA,NA,TRBJ1-3,11,TGTGCCAGCAGTTTGGGGGGAACGATCTTTTTT,CASSLGGTIFF
TRBV6-2/TRBV6-3,NA,TRBD2,TRBJ2-5,19,TGTGCCAGCAGTTACCCGGACAGGGGACTAGCGGGAGTAAAGGAGACCCAGTACTTC,CASSYPDRGLAGVKETQYF
TRBV4-1,NA,NA,TRBJ2-2,14,TGCGCCAGCAGCCAATCGGGGAATACCGGGGAGCTGTTTTTT,CASSQSGNTGELFF
TRBV4-1,NA,NA,TRBJ1-4,14,TGCGCCAGCAGTCTGGGGCAGGGAAATGAAAAACTGTTTTTT,CASSLGQGNEKLFF
TRBV4-3,NA,NA,TRBJ1-2,13,TGCGCCAGCAGCCAAGATCGTTACTATGGCTACACCTTC,CASSQDRYYGYTF
TRBV7-9,NA,NA,TRBJ1-2,15,TGTGCCAGCAGCCCCCAGACAGGACTTAACTATGGCTACACCTTC,CASSPQTGLNYGYTF
TRBV28,once,NA,TRBJ1-5,14,TGTGCCAGCAGCCGGGCCAGGTTCTCTCAGCCCCAGCATTTT,CASSRARFSQPQHF
TRBV6-4,once,TRBD1,TRBJ2-2,15,TGTGCCAGCAGCCGGACAGGGACGAACACCGGGGAGCTGTTTTTT,CASSRTGTNTGELFF
TRBV9,NA,NA,TRBJ1-2,12,TGTGCCAGCAGCCACAGGGTCCATGGCTACACCTTC,CASSHRVHGYTF
TRBV6-2/TRBV6-3,NA,NA,TRBJ2-1,14,TGTGCCAGCAGTGGACACGTCTCCTACAATGAGCAGTTCTTC,CASSGHVSYNEQFF
TRBV4-1,NA,NA,TRBJ2-2,13,TGCGCCAGCAGCCAAGGCCGCACCGGGGAGCTGTTTTTT,CASSQGRTGELFF
TRBV27,once,NA,TRBJ1-4,12,TGTGCCAGCAGTTCAGCTAATGAAAAACTGTTTTTT,CASSSANEKLFF
TRBV7-8,once,NA,TRBJ2-7,13,TGTGCCAGCAGCTTAGGGGAACTATACGAGCAGTACTTC,CASSLGELYEQYF
TRBV24-1,NA,NA,TRBJ2-5,15,TGTGCCACCAGTGATGATGGTCCGGGGAAGGAGACCCAGTACTTC,CATSDDGPGKETQYF
TRBV27,NA,NA,TRBJ2-7,14,TGTGCCAGCAGTTCCTATCGGGTTTCCTACGAGCAGTACTTC,CASSSYRVSYEQYF
TRBV19,NA,TRBD1,TRBJ1-3,15,TGTGCCAGTAGGGCGGGACAGGGGTATGGAAACACCATATATTTT,CASRAGQGYGNTIYF
TRBV29-1,NA,NA,TRBJ2-5,12,TGCAGCGTTCAGACAGCGGGTGAGACCCAGTACTTC,CSVQTAGETQYF
TRBV5-6,NA,TRBD1,TRBJ1-2,14,TGTGCCAGCACCCTGCGGAGGGGGCTCTATGGCTACACCTTC,CASTLRRGLYGYTF
TRBV5-1,NA,NA,TRBJ1-3,14,TGCGCCAGCAGGGAGGGTCTTTCTGGAAACACCATATATTTT,CASREGLSGNTIYF
TRBV6-5,NA,TRBD1,TRBJ1-2,15,TGTGCCAGCAGTTCAGACAGGGGGCTTGGGTATGGCTACACCTTC,CASSSDRGLGYGYTF
TRBV6-5,NA,TRBD2,TRBJ2-7,15,TGTGCCAGCACAGGGACTAGCGGCAGCTCCTACGAGCAGTACTTC,CASTGTSGSSYEQYF
TRBV6-2/TRBV6-3,NA,NA,TRBJ2-5,11,TGTGCCAGCAGCCCCCAAGAGACCCAGTACTTC,CASSPQETQYF
TRBV7-3,NA,NA,TRBJ2-1,16,TGTGCCAGCAGCTTCGGGCCCCGCAGATCCGAGAATGAGCAGTTCTTC,CASSFGPRRSENEQFF
TRBV21-1,NA,NA,TRBJ2-7,21,TGTGCCAGCAGCAAAGCGCTTTTATACGAAAGTAGCGGGTTTACCTCCTACGAGCAGTACTTC,CASSKALLYESSGFTSYEQYF
TRBV25-1,NA,NA,TRBJ1-1,13,TGTGCCAGCAGTCCGGGGGGTCAGCGCGAAGCTTTCTTT,CASSPGGQREAFF
TRBV24-1,NA,NA,TRBJ2-5,15,TGTGCCACCAGTGATTTCCAGGGGAGGGGGGAGACCCAGTACTTC,CATSDFQGRGETQYF
TRBV3-1/TRBV3-2,NA,NA,TRBJ2-7,13,TGTGCCAGCAGCCAAGTGGACGGCTACGAGCAGTACTTC,CASSQVDGYEQYF
TRBV9,once,NA,TRBJ1-3,16,TGTGCCAGCAGCCCGGCGGGCCGTACTACTGGAAACACCATATATTTT,CASSPAGRTTGNTIYF
TRBV15,NA,NA,TRBJ1-2,14,TGTGCCACCAGCGATAGACAAAACGTCTATGGCTACACCTTC,CATSDRQNVYGYTF
TRBV5-1,few,NA,TRBJ1-1,14,TGCGCCAGCAGCTTGGATGGGGGAAACACTGAAGCTTTCTTT,CASSLDGGNTEAFF
TRBV30,NA,NA,TRBJ1-5,14,TGTGCCTGGAGCGCTGTTACAGGGAATCAGCCCCAGCATTTT,CAWSAVTGNQPQHF
TRBV6-5,once,NA,TRBJ1-2,11,TGTGCCAGCAGTGACTCGCATGGCTACACCTTC,CASSDSHGYTF
TRBV5-6,NA,NA,TRBJ2-7,13,TGTGCCAGCAGCCTAGGACGCTCCTACGAGCAGTACTTC,CASSLGRSYEQYF
TRBV19,once,NA,TRBJ2-7,12,TGTGCCAGTACGGGCAGCTCCTACGAGCAGTACTTC,CASTGSSYEQYF
TRBV6-5,NA,NA,TRBJ1-1,15,TGTGCCAGCAGTCCCGACGGGACTAAGAACACTGAAGCTTTCTTT,CASSPDGTKNTEAFF
TRBV5-6,NA,TRBD2,TRBJ2-1,16,TGTGCCAGCAGCTTGGCTAGCGGGAGAAACTACAATGAGCAGTTCTTC,CASSLASGRNYNEQFF
TRBV7-3,NA,TRBD2,TRBJ2-3,17,TGTGCCAGCAGCTTAAAGAGGCTAGCGGGGGGCACAGATACGCAGTATTTT,CASSLKRLAGGTDTQYF
TRBV10-3,NA,TRBD1,TRBJ1-2,14,TGTGCCATCAGTGCCCCGGGACAGGGCTATGGCTACACCTTC,CAISAPGQGYGYTF
TRBV6-2/TRBV6-3,NA,TRBD2,TRBJ2-7,15,TGTGCCAGCAGCTCCGGACTAGCGGGGGCCTACGAGCAGTACTTC,CASSSGLAGAYEQYF
TRBV7-2,few,NA,TRBJ2-7,14,TGTGCCAGCAGCTCCGGCTCTGGGCCCTACGAGCAGTACTTC,CASSSGSGPYEQYF